Here is one T cell receptor beta chain with its context. Methods used by the authors: Estimated nucleated cell counts came from reference gene primer amplification. TCRdb keeps only in-frame clones here, not all; method: immunoSEQ multiplex PCR. V and J calls and clone size follow that table, whereas D and trimming were derived from the DNA. This sample has about 86,000 clones, with more than 75% found just once. The data belong to a study of blood T cell repertoires in COVID-19. Study context: The United States, Italy and Spain supplied acute and convalescent COVID-19 samples. Nucleic acid was either cDNA or gDNA, and it came from T cells, B-cell-depleted T cells, or PBMCs.

With 7 bases removed from V and 5 bases from J, the gap between germline ends came to 14 bases. CDR1 and CDR2 (germline): LNHDA, SQIVND (reference sequence). The CDR3 extends over 13 amino acids. The receptor comes from a human donor in a cohort sampled during active COVID-19. The V and J genes are TRBV19 and TRBJ2-5; D unclear. Sample: peripheral blood. As DNA, the CDR3 is TGTGCCAGTAAAGAGCCCTACGGGGAGACCCAGTACTTC. It codes for CASKEPYGETQYF.